Included here is one T cell receptor beta chain sequence, with context. The antigen is undetermined. These data are taken from a study of graft-versus-host responses after intestinal transplantation. Across the whole study: Each of the recipients got a multivisceral, liver-intestinal, or isolated intestinal transplant.

Germline CDR1 and CDR2: SGHVS and FNYEAQ. The CDR3 loop spans 14 amino acids. The V end lost 6 bases, the J end lost 0 bases, and 11 bases lay between the germline ends. Measured with immunoSEQ multiplex PCR; TCRdb has only the in-frame clones, and not every one. The profile shows approximately 79,000 clones, approximately 80% of them singletons. Study-level points and caveats: Peak circulating GvH clone levels were associated with early post-transplant HvG declines.

This material consisted of unstimulated CD4+ T cells sorted from spleen or lymph node cells, taken before intestinal transplant. This sequence originates from a human donor who received an intestinal transplant. This chain links TRBV7-6 with TRBJ1-1, with D perhaps matching TRBD1 (6 bases). The CDR3 DNA is TGTGCCAGCAGTGCACAGGGATTGAACACTGAAGCTTTCTTT. Protein sequence: CASSAQGLNTEAFF.